Listed below are T cell receptor beta chains from one sample, sequenced in a study of cytomegalovirus exposure and HLA in healthy donors. Clones were sequenced by immunoSEQ multiplex PCR, and TCRdb holds only the in-frame ones, with some missing. The data hold 150,000 to 200,000 clones, with about three quarters observed a single time. Material: PBMCs. The receptors stem from a woman in her forties in good health and CMV-seronegative. Both conserved end residues are part of each CDR3. A D gene is named only where the DNA matches it firmly. The listing skips clone size in some rows; elsewhere it reads once, few, many or a size class.

TRBJ2-3 TRBV29-1 NA NA CSVVVAASTDTQYF TGCAGCGTTGTGGTAGCGGCTAGCACAGATACGCAGTATTTT
TRBJ2-1 TRBV19 TRBD2 NA CASSPPGLAGNEQFF TGTGCCAGCTCGCCCCCCGGGCTAGCGGGAAATGAGCAGTTCTTC
TRBJ1-1 TRBV2 TRBD1 NA CASRYETGIPNTEAFF TGTGCCAGCAGATATGAGACAGGGATTCCGAACACTGAAGCTTTCTTT
TRBJ2-1 TRBV11-3 NA NA CASSPALEQFF TGTGCCAGCAGCCCCGCGTTGGAGCAGTTCTTC
TRBJ2-7 TRBV6-5 NA NA CASSSGGRGSYEQYF TGTGCCAGCAGCTCCGGGGGGCGGGGGTCCTACGAGCAGTACTTC
TRBJ2-2 TRBV2 TRBD2 NA CASSVASGTLGGELFF TGTGCCAGCAGTGTCGCTAGCGGGACCCTAGGGGGGGAGCTGTTTTTT
TRBJ1-1 TRBV6-4 TRBD1 NA CASSAQTGGITEAFF TGTGCCAGCAGTGCCCAAACAGGGGGGATCACTGAAGCTTTCTTT
TRBJ1-5 TRBV6-5 NA NA CASSILQGRNQPQHF TGTGCCAGCAGCATACTCCAGGGGCGGAATCAGCCCCAGCATTTT
TRBJ1-4 TRBV7-9 NA NA CASSPTATNEKLFF TGTGCCAGCAGTCCCACGGCAACTAATGAAAAACTGTTTTTT
TRBJ2-7 TRBV7-9 NA NA CSSTRTGSYEQYF TGTTCCAGCACCCGTACGGGGTCCTACGAGCAGTACTTC
TRBJ2-1 TRBV5-6 NA NA CASTFGLTSFGNEQFF TGTGCCAGCACCTTCGGACTCACCTCTTTTGGTAATGAGCAGTTCTTC
TRBJ2-3 TRBV7-7 NA NA CASSPSPGEADTQYF TGTGCTAGCAGCCCCTCTCCGGGAGAGGCAGATACGCAGTATTTT
TRBJ2-3 TRBV29-1 NA few CSVAVGGTSTDTQYF TGCAGCGTTGCTGTTGGGGGGACTAGCACAGATACGCAGTATTTT
TRBJ2-2 TRBV10-3 TRBD1 NA CAISQTGGNTGELFF TGTGCCATCAGTCAGACAGGGGGAAACACCGGGGAGCTGTTTTTT
TRBJ2-1 TRBV11-3 TRBD1 NA CASSFYGQGYNEQFF TGTGCCAGCAGCTTTTATGGACAGGGGTACAATGAGCAGTTCTTC
TRBJ2-3 TRBV5-1 TRBD2 NA CASSLDASGRPDTQYF TGCGCCAGCAGCTTGGATGCTAGCGGGAGACCAGATACGCAGTATTTT
TRBJ1-2 TRBV11-2 NA NA CASSLEAGNYGYTF TGTGCCAGCAGCTTAGAGGCAGGAAACTATGGCTACACCTTC
TRBJ2-1 TRBV9 TRBD1 once CASSVGGDRDEQLF TGTGCCAGCAGCGTAGGAGGGGACAGGGATGAGCAGCTCTTC
TRBJ1-1 TRBV19 NA NA CASSYQSSNTEAFF TGTGCCAGTAGTTACCAGTCCTCGAACACTGAAGCTTTCTTT
TRBJ1-5 TRBV5-1 NA few CASSADYYNQPQHF TGCGCCAGCAGCGCAGACTATTATAATCAGCCCCAGCATTTT